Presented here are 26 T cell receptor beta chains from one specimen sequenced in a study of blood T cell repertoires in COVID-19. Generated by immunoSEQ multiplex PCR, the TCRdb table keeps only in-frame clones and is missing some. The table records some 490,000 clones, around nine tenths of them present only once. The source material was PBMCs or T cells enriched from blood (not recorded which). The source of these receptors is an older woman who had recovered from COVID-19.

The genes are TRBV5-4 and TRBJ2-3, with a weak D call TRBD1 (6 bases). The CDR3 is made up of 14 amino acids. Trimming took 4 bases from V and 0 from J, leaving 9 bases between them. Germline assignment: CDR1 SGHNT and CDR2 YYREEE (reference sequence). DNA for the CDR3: TGTGCCAGCAGCGGGACAACTAGCACAGATACGCAGTATTTT. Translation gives CASSGTTSTDTQYF.

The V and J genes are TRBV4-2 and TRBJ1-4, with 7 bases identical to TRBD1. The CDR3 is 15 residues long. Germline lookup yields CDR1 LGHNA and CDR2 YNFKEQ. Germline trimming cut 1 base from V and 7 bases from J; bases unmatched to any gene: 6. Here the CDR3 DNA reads TGTGCCAGCAGCCAAGGACAGGGTCTAGGTGAAAAACTGTTTTTT. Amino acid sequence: CASSQGQGLGEKLFF.

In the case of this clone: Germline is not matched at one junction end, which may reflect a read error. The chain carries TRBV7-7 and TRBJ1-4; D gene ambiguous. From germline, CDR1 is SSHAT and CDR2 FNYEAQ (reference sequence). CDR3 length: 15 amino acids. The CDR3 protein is CASSLAGGANEKLFF. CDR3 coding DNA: TGTGCTAGCAGCTTAGCGGGCGGGGCTAATGAAAAACTGTTTTTT. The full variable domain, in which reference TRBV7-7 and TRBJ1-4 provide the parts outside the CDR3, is GAGVSQSPRYKVTKRGQDVTLRCDPISSHATLYWYQQALGQGPEFLTYFNYEAQPDKSGLPSDRFSAERPEGSISTLTIQRTEQRDSAMYRCASSLAGGANEKLFFGSGTQLSVL.

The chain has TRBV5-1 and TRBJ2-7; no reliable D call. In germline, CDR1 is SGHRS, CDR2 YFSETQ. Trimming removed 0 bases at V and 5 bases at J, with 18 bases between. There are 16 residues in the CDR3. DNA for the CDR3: TGCGCCAGCAGCTTGGCCCCTAGTTATGCCTTTGACGAGCAGTACTTC. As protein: CASSLAPSYAFDEQYF.

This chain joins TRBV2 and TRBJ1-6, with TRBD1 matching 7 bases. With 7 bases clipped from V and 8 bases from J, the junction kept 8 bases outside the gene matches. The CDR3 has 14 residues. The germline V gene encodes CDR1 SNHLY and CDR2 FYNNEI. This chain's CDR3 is CASILNQGDSPLHF. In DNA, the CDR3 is TGTGCCAGCATCCTGAACCAGGGGGATTCACCCCTCCACTTT. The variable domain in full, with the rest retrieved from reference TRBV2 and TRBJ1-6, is EPEVTQTPSHQVTQMGQEVILRCVPISNHLYFYWYRQILGQKVEFLVSFYNNEISEKSEIFDDQFSVERPDGSNFTLKIRSTKLEDSAMYFCASILNQGDSPLHFGNGTRLTVT.

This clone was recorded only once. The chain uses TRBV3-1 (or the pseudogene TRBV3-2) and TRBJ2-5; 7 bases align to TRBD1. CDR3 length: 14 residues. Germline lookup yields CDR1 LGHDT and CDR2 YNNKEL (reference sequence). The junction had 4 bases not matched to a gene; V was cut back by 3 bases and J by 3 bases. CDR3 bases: TGTGCCAGCAGCCATGGGGACAGAAAAGAGACCCAGTACTTC. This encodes CASSHGDRKETQYF.

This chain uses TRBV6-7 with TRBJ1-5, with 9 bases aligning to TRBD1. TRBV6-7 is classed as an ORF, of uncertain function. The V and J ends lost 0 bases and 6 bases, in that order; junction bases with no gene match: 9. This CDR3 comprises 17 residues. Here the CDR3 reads CASSYSRGTGFPQPQHF. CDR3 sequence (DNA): TGTGCCAGCAGTTACTCCCGGGGGACAGGGTTTCCTCAGCCCCAGCATTTT.

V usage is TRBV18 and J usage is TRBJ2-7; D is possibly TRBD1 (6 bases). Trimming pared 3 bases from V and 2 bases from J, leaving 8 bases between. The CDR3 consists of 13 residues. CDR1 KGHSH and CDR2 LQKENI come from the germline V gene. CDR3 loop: CASSPGAAYEQYF. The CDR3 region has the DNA TGTGCCAGCTCACCGGGGGCAGCCTACGAGCAGTACTTC.

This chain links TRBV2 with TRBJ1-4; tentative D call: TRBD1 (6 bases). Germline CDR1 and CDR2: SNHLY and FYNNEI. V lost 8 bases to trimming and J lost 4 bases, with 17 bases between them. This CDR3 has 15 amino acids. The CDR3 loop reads CASDSGEGVNEKLFF. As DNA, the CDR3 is TGTGCCAGCGACTCAGGGGAGGGGGTTAATGAAAAACTGTTTTTT.

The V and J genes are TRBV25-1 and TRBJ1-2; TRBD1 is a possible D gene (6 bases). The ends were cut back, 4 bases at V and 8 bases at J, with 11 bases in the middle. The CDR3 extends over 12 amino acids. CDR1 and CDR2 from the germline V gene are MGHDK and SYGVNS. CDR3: CASSVDRLGYTF. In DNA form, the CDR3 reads TGTGCCAGCAGTGTAGACAGGCTCGGCTACACCTTC.

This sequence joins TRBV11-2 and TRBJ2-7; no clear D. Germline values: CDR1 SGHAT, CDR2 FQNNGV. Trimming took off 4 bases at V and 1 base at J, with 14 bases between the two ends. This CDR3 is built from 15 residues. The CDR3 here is CASSSALGSSYEQYF. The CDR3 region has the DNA TGTGCCAGCAGCTCAGCTCTGGGCTCGTCCTACGAGCAGTACTTC.

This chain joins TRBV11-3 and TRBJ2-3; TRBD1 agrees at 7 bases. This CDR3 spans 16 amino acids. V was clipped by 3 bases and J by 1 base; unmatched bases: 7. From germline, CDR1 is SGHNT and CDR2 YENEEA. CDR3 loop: CASSFTGDGGTDTQYF. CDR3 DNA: TGTGCCAGCAGCTTCACAGGGGATGGAGGCACAGATACGCAGTATTTT.

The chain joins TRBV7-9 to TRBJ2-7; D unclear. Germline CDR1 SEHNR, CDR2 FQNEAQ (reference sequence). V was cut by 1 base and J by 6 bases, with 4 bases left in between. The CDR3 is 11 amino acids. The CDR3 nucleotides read TGTGCCAGCAGCTTAGGGGCCGAGCAGTACTTC. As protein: CASSLGAEQYF.

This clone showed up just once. As DNA, the CDR3 is TGTGCCAGCAGTGAGGGGCAGGGGGCAGCCTACGAGCAGTACGTC. Translating it yields CASSEGQGAAYEQYV. The chain links TRBV2 to TRBJ2-7, with 8 nucleotides matching TRBD1. The ends lost 3 bases at V and 2 bases at J; junction bases unmatched: 6. There are 15 residues in the CDR3. Germline lookup yields CDR1 SNHLY and CDR2 FYNNEI.

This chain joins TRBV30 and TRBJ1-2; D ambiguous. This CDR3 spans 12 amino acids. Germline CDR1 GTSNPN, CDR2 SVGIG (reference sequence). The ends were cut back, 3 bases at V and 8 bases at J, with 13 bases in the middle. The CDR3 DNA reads TGTGCCTGGAGGTTAATAGTCGGGGGCTACACCTTC. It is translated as CAWRLIVGGYTF. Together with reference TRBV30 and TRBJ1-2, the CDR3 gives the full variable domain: SQTIHQWPATLVQPVGSPLSLECTVEGTSNPNLYWYRQAAGRGLQLLFYSVGIGQISSEVPQNLSASRPQDRQFILSSKKLLLSDSGFYLCAWRLIVGGYTFGSGTRLTVV.

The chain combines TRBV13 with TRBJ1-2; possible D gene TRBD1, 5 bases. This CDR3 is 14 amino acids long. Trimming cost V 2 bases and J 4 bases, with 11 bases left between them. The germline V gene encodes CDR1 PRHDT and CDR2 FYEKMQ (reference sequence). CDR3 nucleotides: TGTGCCAGCAGCTTACAGGGTTATGGCTATGGCTACACCTTC. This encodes CASSLQGYGYGYTF.

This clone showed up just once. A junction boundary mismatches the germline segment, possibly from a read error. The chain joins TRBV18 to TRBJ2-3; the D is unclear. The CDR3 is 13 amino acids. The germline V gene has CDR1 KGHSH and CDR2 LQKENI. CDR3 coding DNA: TGTGCCAGCTCACCAGACTTCGCGGCAGCTTGGGATTTT. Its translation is CASSPDFAAAWDF.

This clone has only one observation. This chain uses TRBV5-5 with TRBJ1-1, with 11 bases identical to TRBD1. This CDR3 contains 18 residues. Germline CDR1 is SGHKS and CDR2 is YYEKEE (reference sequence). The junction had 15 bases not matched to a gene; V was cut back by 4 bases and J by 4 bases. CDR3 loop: CASSQWPGTGGGTTEAFF. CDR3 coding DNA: TGTGCCAGCAGCCAATGGCCCGGGACAGGGGGTGGGACCACTGAAGCTTTCTTT.

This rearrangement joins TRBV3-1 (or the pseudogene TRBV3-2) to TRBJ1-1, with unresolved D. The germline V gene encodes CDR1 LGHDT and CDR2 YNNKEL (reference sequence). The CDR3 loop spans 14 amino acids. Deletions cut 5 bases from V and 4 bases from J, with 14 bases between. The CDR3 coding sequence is TGTGCCAGCAGCTCCCCCGGGCGGGTCACTGAAGCTTTCTTT. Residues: CASSSPGRVTEAFF.

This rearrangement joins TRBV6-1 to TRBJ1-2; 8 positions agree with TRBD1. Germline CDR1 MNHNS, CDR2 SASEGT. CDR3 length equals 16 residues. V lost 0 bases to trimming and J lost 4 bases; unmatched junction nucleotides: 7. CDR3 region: CASSEARQGQGYGYTF. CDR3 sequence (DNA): TGTGCCAGCAGTGAAGCCAGACAGGGGCAGGGCTATGGCTACACCTTC.

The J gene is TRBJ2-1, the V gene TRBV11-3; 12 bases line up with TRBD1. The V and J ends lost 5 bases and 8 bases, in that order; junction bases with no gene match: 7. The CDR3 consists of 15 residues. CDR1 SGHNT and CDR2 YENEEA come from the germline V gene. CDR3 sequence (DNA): TGTGCCAGCAGCCGCGGGACAGGGGGCGAGTATGAGCAGTTCTTC. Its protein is CASSRGTGGEYEQFF.

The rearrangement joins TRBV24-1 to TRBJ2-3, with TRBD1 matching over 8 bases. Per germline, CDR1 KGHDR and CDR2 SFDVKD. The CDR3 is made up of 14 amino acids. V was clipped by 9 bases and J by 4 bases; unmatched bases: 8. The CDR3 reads CATATGVDADTQYF. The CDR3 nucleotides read TGTGCCACCGCGACAGGGGTAGATGCAGATACGCAGTATTTT.

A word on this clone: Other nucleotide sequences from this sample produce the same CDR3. Here the CDR3 reads CASSLGQPNQPQHF. The CDR3 nucleotides are TGCGCCAGCAGCTTAGGACAGCCCAATCAGCCCCAGCATTTT. The chain has TRBV5-1 and TRBJ1-5, with a possible D match to TRBD1 (6 bases). The CDR3 runs 14 residues. Looked up from germline, CDR1 is SGHRS and CDR2 is YFSETQ. Trimming stripped 2 bases from V and 3 bases from J, with 9 bases between. The whole variable domain, filled in from reference TRBV5-1 and TRBJ1-5, reads KAGVTQTPRYLIKTRGQQVTLSCSPISGHRSVSWYQQTPGQGLQFLFEYFSETQRNKGNFPGRFSGRQFSNSRSEMNVSTLELGDSALYLCASSLGQPNQPQHFGDGTRLSIL.

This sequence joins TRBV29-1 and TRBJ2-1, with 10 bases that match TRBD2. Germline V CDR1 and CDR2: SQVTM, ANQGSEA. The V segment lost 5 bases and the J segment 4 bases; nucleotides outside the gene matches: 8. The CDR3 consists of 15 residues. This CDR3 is CSVPRGSGGYNEQFF. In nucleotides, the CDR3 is TGCAGCGTTCCCAGGGGTAGCGGGGGGTACAATGAGCAGTTCTTC.

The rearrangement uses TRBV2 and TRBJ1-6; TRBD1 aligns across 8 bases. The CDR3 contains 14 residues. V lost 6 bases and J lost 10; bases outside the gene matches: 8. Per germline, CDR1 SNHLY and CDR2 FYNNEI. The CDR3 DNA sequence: TGTGCCAGCAGGGAAAGACAGGGGTACTCACCCCTCCACTTT. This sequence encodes CASRERQGYSPLHF.

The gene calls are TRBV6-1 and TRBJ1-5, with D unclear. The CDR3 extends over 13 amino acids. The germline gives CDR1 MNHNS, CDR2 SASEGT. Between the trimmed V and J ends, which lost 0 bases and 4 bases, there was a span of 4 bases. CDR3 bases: TGTGCCAGCAGTGAAGCGCGGAATCAGCCCCAGCATTTT. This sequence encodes CASSEARNQPQHF.